These 9 T cell receptor beta chains were sequenced from one sample in a study of T-cell memory formation after mild COVID-19. TCRdb reanalysed the 5' RACE reads using MiXCR and keeps one entry per CDR3 protein. In the table there are approximately 150,000 distinct CDR3 sequences, approximately 14% of which are singletons. The sequencing input was PBMCs or a T cell subset sorted from them (not recorded which). All receptors derive from an adult woman who had mild COVID-19 (a few samples of this study predate the infection). Cell type and time point are not known.

This clonotype was seen a few times. This chain links TRBV20-1 with TRBJ2-7; the match to TRBD2 covers 9 bases. The CDR3 has 14 amino acids. Germline CDR1 is DFQATT and CDR2 is SNEGSKA (reference sequence). V was pared by 5 bases and J by 6 bases, with 11 bases of the junction left unmatched. For the CDR3, the DNA is TGCAGTGCTCCGCGGGGGGGCCTAAGTATCGAGCAGTACTTC. This encodes CSAPRGGLSIEQYF.

This clonotype was counted only a few times. The genes are TRBV5-1 and TRBJ2-3; D is perhaps TRBD1 (5 bases). CDR1 is SGHRS and CDR2 is YFSETQ in the germline V gene. V was pared by 4 bases and J by 1 base, with 16 bases between. CDR3 size: 16 residues. The DNA of the CDR3 is TGCGCCAGCAGCCACTTCGCTCAGGGTCGCACAGATACGCAGTATTTT. Translation: CASSHFAQGRTDTQYF.

This chain uses TRBV7-9 with TRBJ2-1, with D perhaps matching TRBD1 or TRBD2 (5 bases each). The CDR3 loop spans 11 amino acids. Germline lookup yields CDR1 SEHNR and CDR2 FQNEAQ (reference sequence). V gave up 4 bases and J gave up 15 bases, with 13 bases separating them. Written as DNA, the CDR3 is TGTGCCAGCAGCTCGCAGGGTGGAGGGTTCTTC. Its protein product is CASSSQGGGFF.

This clonotype turned up a few times. This chain links TRBV19 with TRBJ2-7, with D possibly TRBD2 on 5 matching bases. Trimming stripped 6 bases from V and 0 bases from J, with 9 bases between. The CDR3 covers 13 residues. Germline V CDR1 and CDR2: LNHDA, SQIVND (reference sequence). CDR3 coding DNA: TGTGCCAGTAGGGATGGAGGCTCCTACGAGCAGTACTTC. It encodes CASRDGGSYEQYF.

This clonotype was seen only a few times. This sequence joins TRBV29-1 and TRBJ2-7; possibly TRBD2 for D (6 bases). The CDR3 has 11 residues. Germline V gene sequence: CDR1 SQVTM, CDR2 ANQGSEA. Trimming removed 7 bases from V and 6 bases from J, with 13 bases in between. The CDR3 loop is CSGAGLGEQYF. As DNA, the CDR3 is TGCAGCGGCGCGGGGCTGGGCGAGCAGTACTTC.

This clonotype came up a few times. The rearrangement uses TRBV3-1 and TRBJ2-1; the match to TRBD2 covers 8 bases. The CDR3 contains 15 residues. Looked up from germline, CDR1 is LGHDT and CDR2 is YNNKEL (reference sequence). Trimming took 6 bases from V and 5 from J; bases not matched to a gene: 9. The CDR3 coding sequence is TGTGCCAGCAGTCCCCTACGTAGCGGGGACAATGAGCAGTTCTTC. Translated, it gives CASSPLRSGDNEQFF.

For the CDR3, the DNA is TGTGCCAGCAGCTTAGTACTAGCGGGGGGGGAGACCCAGTACTTC. Protein: CASSLVLAGGETQYF. The chain combines TRBV13 with TRBJ2-5, with 13 bases that match TRBD2. The CDR3 length is 15 residues. The junction had 1 base not matched to a gene; V was cut back by 1 base and J by 5 bases. Germline CDR1 and CDR2: PRHDT and FYEKMQ (reference sequence).

The J gene is TRBJ2-6, the V gene TRBV19; D could derive from TRBD1 or TRBD2 (6 bases each). V lost 2 bases and J lost 2, with 7 bases in between. The CDR3 length is 15 residues. Germline V gives CDR1 LNHDA, CDR2 SQIVND (reference sequence). The CDR3 coding sequence is TGTGCCAGTAGTATAAGGGGGGCTGGGGCCAACGTCCTGACTTTC. It is translated as CASSIRGAGANVLTF. Combining the CDR3 with reference TRBV19 and TRBJ2-6 gives the whole variable domain DGGITQSPKYLFRKEGQNVTLSCEQNLNHDAMYWYRQDPGQGLRLIYYSQIVNDFQKGDIAEGYSVSREKKESFPLTVTSAQKNPTAFYLCASSIRGAGANVLTFGAGSRLTVL.

This chain links TRBV20-1 with TRBJ1-4; D perhaps matches TRBD1 (5 bases). Germline CDR1 DFQATT, CDR2 SNEGSKA (reference sequence). The germline V and J ends were trimmed by 3 bases and 8 bases, with 10 bases remaining between them. This CDR3 has 12 residues. This CDR3 reads CSARSGREKLFF. The CDR3 nucleotides read TGCAGTGCTAGGTCAGGGCGAGAAAAACTGTTTTTT.